The TCR beta chain under discussion was sequenced for a study of prognosis after radiotherapy for stage I lung cancer. Study-wide background: About 15 cases involved newly diagnosed primary stage I lung tumors, and a few involved oligometastatic NSCLC subsequent to surgical resection of the primary tumor. About twelve men and more than 5 women, aged about 50 to 84 and with a median age of approximately 70 years, made up the patients. A few patients receiving radiotherapy then developed distant metastases (median approximately seven months), with around 15 showing no significant progression.

This CDR3 contains 16 residues. The ends were cut back, 8 bases at V and 1 base at J, with 21 bases in the middle. Germline loops: CDR1 MNHGY, CDR2 SVAAGI. The TCR beta CDR3 region was amplified from genomic DNA, with two rounds of multiplex PCR being used for the amplification. Round-one PCR had primers specific to each TRBV and TRBJ gene. TCRdb passed the multiplex PCR reads through MiXCR, listing each CDR3 protein once. The sample comprises fewer than 20,000 distinct CDR3 sequences, roughly two fifths of which are singletons, and around 40% rests with the top ten. The receptor was derived from a donor aged 50 or older with non-small cell lung cancer. The chain carries TRBV6-9 and TRBJ2-7; no clear D. Material: PBMCs, obtained before or after stereotactic body radiation therapy (not recorded which). DNA for the CDR3: TGTGCCAGCGGTTCTCGACCGCGATCCCCTTCCTACGAGCAGTACTTC. This codes for CASGSRPRSPSYEQYF.